This TCR beta chain emerged from a study of control samples from healthy donors and cancer patients. Sequencing used immunoSEQ multiplex PCR; TCRdb keeps in-frame clones, though not all of them. The sample contains 99,000 or so clones, 82% of which appear only once. The CDR3 is 12 amino acids. The V gene's germline CDR1 is LGHDT and CDR2 YNNKEL (reference sequence). V was shortened by 3 bases and J by 1 base, with 3 bases between the two germline ends. This TCR was sampled from a man aged 60 to 69 in good health. The rearrangement uses TRBV3-1 (or the pseudogene TRBV3-2) and TRBJ1-2; no clear D gene. Sequencing was done on a sample of blood. The DNA of the CDR3 is TGTGCCAGCAGCCACATTAACTATGGCTACACCTTC. Translating gives CASSHINYGYTF.